This TCR beta chain comes out of a study of cytomegalovirus exposure and HLA in healthy donors. Looking at the study overall: The same platform was used for the roughly 130 validation repertoires as for the roughly 660 first-cohort repertoires, as reported in a later analysis. Whole-study results and caveats: Testing in vitro showed a few CMV-associated chains specific for CMV antigens. Subsequent analysis revealed that first-cohort TCR clusters tended to co-occur in the 100 to 150 validation repertoires. The investigators catalogued 150 to 200 TCR beta chains as cytomegalovirus-associated.

In the case of this clone: Antigen specificity is unknown.

The germline V gene encodes CDR1 SGHRS and CDR2 YFSETQ. The V end was cut by 1 base, the J end by 6 bases, with 17 bases between. There are 15 residues in the CDR3. Measured with immunoSEQ multiplex PCR; TCRdb has only the in-frame clones, and not every one. The repertoire includes roughly 260,000 clones, 90% of them detected once, and more than 0.35% sits in the top ten. The sequenced sample consisted of PBMCs. The source of this sequence is a woman under 30 in good health and CMV-seronegative. This chain joins TRBV5-1 and TRBJ2-7; D might be TRBD2 (6 bases). CDR3 nucleotides: TGCGCCAGCAGCTTGACCGGGGGATTCGGAGGCGAGCAGTACTTC. Its protein is CASSLTGGFGGEQYF.